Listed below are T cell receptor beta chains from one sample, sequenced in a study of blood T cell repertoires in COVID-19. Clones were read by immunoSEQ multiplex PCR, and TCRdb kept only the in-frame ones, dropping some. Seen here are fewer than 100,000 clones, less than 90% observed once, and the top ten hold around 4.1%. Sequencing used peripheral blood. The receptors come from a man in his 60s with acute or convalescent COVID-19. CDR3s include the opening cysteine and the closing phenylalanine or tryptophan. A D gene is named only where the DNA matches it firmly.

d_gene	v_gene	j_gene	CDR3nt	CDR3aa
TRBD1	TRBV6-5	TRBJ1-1	TGTGCCGGAAACAGGGGGGCCTTGAACACTGAAGCTTTCTTT	CAGNRGALNTEAFF
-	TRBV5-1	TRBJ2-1	TGCGCCAGCACCTTTTACAGGGCCCAAAACAATGAGCAGTTCTTC	CASTFYRAQNNEQFF
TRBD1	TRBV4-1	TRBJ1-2	TGCGCCAGCAGCCAAGACCGGGACAGGGTCGAATATGGCTACACCTTC	CASSQDRDRVEYGYTF
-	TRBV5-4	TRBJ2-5	TGTGCCAGCAGCTTGGATCAGGGGCACCAAGAGACCCAGTACTTC	CASSLDQGHQETQYF
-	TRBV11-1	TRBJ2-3	TGTGCCAGCAGTTTTGATGACGGGGATACGCAGTATTTT	CASSFDDGDTQYF
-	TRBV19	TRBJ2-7	TGTGCCAGTAGTCACCAGGGGAACCCCTACGAGCAGTACTTC	CASSHQGNPYEQYF
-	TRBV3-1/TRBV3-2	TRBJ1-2	TGTGCCAGCAGCCAAGATCGGCGGCCCAGGGGATCCTATGGCTACACCTTC	CASSQDRRPRGSYGYTF
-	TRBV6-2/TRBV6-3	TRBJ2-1	TGTGCCAGCAGTTACGTAGGGCGGACATCCTACAATGAGCAGTTCTTC	CASSYVGRTSYNEQFF
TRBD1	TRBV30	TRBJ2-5	TGTGCCTGGAGGGCGCCAGGGGGACGAAGGGAGACCCAGTACTTC	CAWRAPGGRRETQYF
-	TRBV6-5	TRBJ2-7	TGTGCCAGCAGGACCGGGATTTCCTACGAGCAGTACTTC	CASRTGISYEQYF
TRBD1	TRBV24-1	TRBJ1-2	TGTGCCACCAGGGCCCCGGGACAGGTGAACTATGGCTACACCTTC	CATRAPGQVNYGYTF